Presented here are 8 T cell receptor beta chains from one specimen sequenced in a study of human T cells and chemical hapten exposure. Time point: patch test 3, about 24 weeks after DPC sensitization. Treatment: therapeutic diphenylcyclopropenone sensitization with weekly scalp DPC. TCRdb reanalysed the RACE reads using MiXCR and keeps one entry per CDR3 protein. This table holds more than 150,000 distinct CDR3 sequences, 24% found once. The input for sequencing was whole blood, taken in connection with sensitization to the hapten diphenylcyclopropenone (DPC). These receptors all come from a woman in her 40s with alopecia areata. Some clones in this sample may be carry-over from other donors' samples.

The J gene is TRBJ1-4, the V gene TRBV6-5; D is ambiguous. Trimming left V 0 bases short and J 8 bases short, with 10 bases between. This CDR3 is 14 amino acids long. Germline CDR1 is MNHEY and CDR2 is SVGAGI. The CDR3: CASSYSLLREKLFF. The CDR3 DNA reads TGTGCCAGCAGTTACTCGTTGCTACGGGAAAAACTGTTTTTT.

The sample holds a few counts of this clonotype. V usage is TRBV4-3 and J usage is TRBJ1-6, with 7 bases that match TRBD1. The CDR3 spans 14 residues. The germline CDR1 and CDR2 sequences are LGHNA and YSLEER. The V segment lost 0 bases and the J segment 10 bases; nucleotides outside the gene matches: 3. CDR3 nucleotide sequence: TGCGCCAGCAGCCAAGATAGGGGGCAATCACCCCTCCACTTT. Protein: CASSQDRGQSPLHF.

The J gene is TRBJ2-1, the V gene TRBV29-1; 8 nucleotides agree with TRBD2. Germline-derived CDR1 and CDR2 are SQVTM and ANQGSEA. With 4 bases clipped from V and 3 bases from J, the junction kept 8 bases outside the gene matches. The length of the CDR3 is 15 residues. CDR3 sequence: CSVATLAGSYNEQFF. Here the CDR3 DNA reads TGCAGCGTTGCGACTCTAGCGGGTAGCTACAATGAGCAGTTCTTC.

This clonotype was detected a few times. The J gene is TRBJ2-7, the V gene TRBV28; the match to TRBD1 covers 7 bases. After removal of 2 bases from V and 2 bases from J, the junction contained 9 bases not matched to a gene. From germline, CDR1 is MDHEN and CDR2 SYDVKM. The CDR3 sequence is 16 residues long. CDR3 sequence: CASSLGTGAFTYEQYF. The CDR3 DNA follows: TGTGCCAGCAGTTTAGGAACAGGGGCGTTTACCTACGAGCAGTACTTC.

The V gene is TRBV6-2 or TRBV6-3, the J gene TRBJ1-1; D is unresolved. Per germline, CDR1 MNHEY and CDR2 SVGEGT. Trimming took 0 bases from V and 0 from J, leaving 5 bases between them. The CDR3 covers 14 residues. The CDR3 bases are TGTGCCAGCAGTTACTCTGTCATGAACACTGAAGCTTTCTTT. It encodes CASSYSVMNTEAFF.

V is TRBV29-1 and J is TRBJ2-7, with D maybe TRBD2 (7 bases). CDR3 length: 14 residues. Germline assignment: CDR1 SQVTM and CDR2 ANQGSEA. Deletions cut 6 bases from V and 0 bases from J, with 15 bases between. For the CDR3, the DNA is TGCAGCGTCGTAGGAGGGGGGGCCTCCTACGAGCAGTACTTC. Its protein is CSVVGGGASYEQYF.

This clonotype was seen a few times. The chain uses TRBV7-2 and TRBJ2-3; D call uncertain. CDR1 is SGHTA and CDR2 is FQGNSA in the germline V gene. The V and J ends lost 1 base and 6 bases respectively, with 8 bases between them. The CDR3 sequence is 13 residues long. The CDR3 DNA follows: TGTGCCAGCAGCTTAGGTGGCTGGGATACGCAGTATTTT. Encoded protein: CASSLGGWDTQYF. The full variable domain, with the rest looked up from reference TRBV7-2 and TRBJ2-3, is GAGVSQSPSNKVTEKGKDVELRCDPISGHTALYWYRQSLGQGLEFLIYFQGNSAPDKSGLPSDRFSAERTGGSVSTLTIQRTQQEDSAVYLCASSLGGWDTQYFGPGTRLTVL.

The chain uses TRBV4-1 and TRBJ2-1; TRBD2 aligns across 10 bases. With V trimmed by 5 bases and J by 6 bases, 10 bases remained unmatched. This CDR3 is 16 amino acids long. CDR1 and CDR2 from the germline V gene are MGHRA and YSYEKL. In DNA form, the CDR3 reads TGCGCCAGCAGCTACGGACTAGCGGAAGCCTCCAATGAGCAGTTCTTC. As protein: CASSYGLAEASNEQFF.